The 24 T cell receptor beta chains below all came from one sample that was sequenced in a study of cytomegalovirus exposure and HLA in healthy donors. PCR involved 60 Vbeta and 13 Jbeta primers. Libraries were prepared by immunoSEQ multiplex PCR; TCRdb keeps only in-frame clonotypes and omits some of them. The sample shows approximately 190,000 clones, 80% to 85% of them seen only once. The sample consisted of PBMCs. The receptors originated from a woman in her late teens or twenties in good health and CMV-seropositive.

This chain uses TRBV7-6 with TRBJ1-3, with D possibly being TRBD1 (5 bases). The germline gives CDR1 SGHVS, CDR2 FNYEAQ. The CDR3 has 16 amino acids. V lost 4 bases and J 0 bases, leaving 13 bases between the germline ends. This CDR3 is CASSYRTSGSGNTIYF. The CDR3 coding sequence is TGTGCCAGCAGCTACAGGACCTCGGGCTCTGGAAACACCATATATTTT.

This sequence joins TRBV2 and TRBJ2-2, with 7 bases lining up with TRBD2. This CDR3 is 13 amino acids long. CDR1 is SNHLY, CDR2 FYNNEI, per germline. V shed 8 bases and J 1 base; nucleotides not matched to a gene: 1. Here the CDR3 reads CASGTKNTGELFF. The CDR3 region has the DNA TGTGCCAGCGGGACTAAGAACACCGGGGAGCTGTTTTTT.

The chain joins TRBV19 to TRBJ1-4, with 7 bases aligning to TRBD1. V dropped 3 bases and J dropped 5; count of bases not matched to a gene: 3. Per germline, CDR1 LNHDA and CDR2 SQIVND (reference sequence). The CDR3 has 14 residues. CDR3 DNA sequence: TGTGCCAGTAGTATGGGACAGATAAATGAAAAACTGTTTTTT. Translation: CASSMGQINEKLFF.

The chain joins TRBV30 to TRBJ2-5; 9 bases fit TRBD1. The better agreement between TRBJ2-7 and the DNA end casts doubt on the J call. Germline V gene sequence: CDR1 GTSNPN, CDR2 SVGIG (reference sequence). The CDR3 consists of 13 residues. The CDR3 loop reads CASSGTGHYEQYF. CDR3 sequence (DNA): TGTGCCTCCTCCGGGACAGGGCACTACGAGCAGTACTTC.

The J gene is TRBJ2-1, the V gene TRBV5-4; TRBD2 matches 8 bases. This CDR3 spans 15 amino acids. Per germline, CDR1 SGHNT and CDR2 YYREEE (reference sequence). After removal of 1 base from V and 3 bases from J, the junction contained 3 bases not matched to a gene. CDR3 protein: CASSLKRGIYNEQFF. The CDR3 bases are TGTGCCAGCAGCTTGAAGCGGGGGATCTACAATGAGCAGTTCTTC.

The V call is TRBV7-9, the J call TRBJ1-6, with 7 bases lining up with TRBD1. Germline CDR1 SEHNR, CDR2 FQNEAQ (reference sequence). The CDR3 extends over 15 amino acids. The V gene end was trimmed by 5 bases and the J gene end by 10 bases; junction bases not matched to a gene: 11. The CDR3 DNA reads TGTGCCAGCAGCATCCCCGGGGGACAGCACTCACCCCTCCACTTT. Translated: CASSIPGGQHSPLHF.

This chain links TRBV5-1 with TRBJ1-1, with 12 bases that match TRBD1. Germline V lookup: CDR1 SGHRS, CDR2 YFSETQ. Trimming removed 0 bases from V and 5 bases from J; junction bases left unmatched: 5. CDR3 length: 16 amino acids. The CDR3 sequence: CASSLAGQGAWTEAFF. Written as DNA, the CDR3 is TGCGCCAGCAGCTTGGCGGGACAGGGGGCGTGGACTGAAGCTTTCTTT.

This rearrangement joins TRBV18 to TRBJ1-6, with D tentatively TRBD1 (6 bases). CDR1 is KGHSH and CDR2 is LQKENI in the germline V gene. Trimming left V 3 bases short and J 7 bases short, with 7 bases between. This CDR3 has 13 residues. CDR3 nucleotides: TGTGCCAGCTCACCGGACAGAAATTCACCCCTCCACTTT. Translating it yields CASSPDRNSPLHF.

The chain has TRBV28 and TRBJ1-1, with 8 bases lining up with TRBD1. Trimming at V came to 7 bases and at J to 0 bases, leaving 4 bases not matched to a gene. CDR1 and CDR2 (germline): MDHEN, SYDVKM. CDR3 length: 14 amino acids. The CDR3 sequence: CASKQGVMNTEAFF. The CDR3 DNA is TGTGCCAGCAAACAGGGGGTAATGAACACTGAAGCTTTCTTT.

This clone showed up just a few times. The chain is built from TRBV30 and TRBJ2-1; maybe TRBD2 (5 bases). The CDR3 is 11 residues long. With 8 bases removed from V and 3 bases from J, the gap between germline ends came to 8 bases. Per the germline V gene, CDR1 is GTSNPN and CDR2 is SVGIG (reference sequence). Written as DNA, the CDR3 is TGTGCCACGGAGGTCTACAATGAGCAGTTCTTC. Translation: CATEVYNEQFF.

The chain has TRBV4-3 and TRBJ1-4; 7 positions match TRBD1. CDR1 is LGHNA, CDR2 YSLEER, per germline. This CDR3 spans 15 amino acids. V gave up 0 bases and J gave up 3 bases; unmatched junction bases: 1. CDR3 DNA sequence: TGCGCCAGCAGCCAAGAGGGACAGCCTAATGAAAAACTGTTTTTT. Its translation is CASSQEGQPNEKLFF.

The rearrangement uses TRBV6-7 and TRBJ2-7; weak D call: TRBD1 (5 bases). TRBV6-7 is classed as an ORF, of uncertain function. The CDR3 sequence is 18 residues long. V was trimmed by 2 bases and J by 2 bases, leaving 22 bases between them. CDR3 amino acids: CASSYPEPYRTVTYEQYV. The CDR3 DNA is TGTGCCAGCAGTTACCCGGAGCCATACAGGACGGTGACCTACGAGCAGTACGTC.

This rearrangement joins TRBV2 to TRBJ2-1, with a possible D match to TRBD1 (5 bases). This CDR3 is 13 amino acids long. Trimming removed 8 bases from V and 4 bases from J, with 12 bases in between. Germline CDR1 reads SNHLY; CDR2 reads FYNNEI. The CDR3 nucleotides read TGTGCCAGCCAGATGGGGCTTTACAATGAGCAGTTCTTC. This sequence encodes CASQMGLYNEQFF. Looking up the rest from reference TRBV2 and TRBJ2-1 gives the full variable domain: EPEVTQTPSHQVTQMGQEVILRCVPISNHLYFYWYRQILGQKVEFLVSFYNNEISEKSEIFDDQFSVERPDGSNFTLKIRSTKLEDSAMYFCASQMGLYNEQFFGPGTRLTVL.

This chain links TRBV6-1 with TRBJ2-7; D might be TRBD2 (6 bases). Germline V gives CDR1 MNHNS, CDR2 SASEGT. V lost 4 bases and J 0 bases, leaving 13 bases between the germline ends. CDR3 length: 15 amino acids. As DNA, the CDR3 is TGTGCCAGCAGTGTAAGGAGGGGCCTCTCCTACGAGCAGTACGTC. It specifies CASSVRRGLSYEQYV.

The rearrangement joins TRBV19 to TRBJ2-7, with D tentatively TRBD2 (5 bases). The CDR3 loop spans 14 amino acids. V was cut by 4 bases and J by 6 bases, with 16 bases left in between. Germline V gene data show CDR1 as LNHDA and CDR2 as SQIVND (reference sequence). The CDR3 sequence: CASSTDRIGLEQYF. DNA for the CDR3: TGTGCCAGTAGTACAGATCGAATCGGACTCGAGCAGTACTTC.

The chain employs TRBV21-1 and TRBJ2-2; the D call in the table, TRBD1, was not verified against the DNA. TRBV21-1 is a pseudogene locus. The CDR3 sequence is 20 residues long. The CDR3: CASSKERQGPLSWNTGELFF. CDR3 nucleotides: TGTGCCAGCAGCAAAGAGAGGCAGGGTCCGCTTTCTTGGAACACCGGGGAGCTGTTTTTT.

The chain couples TRBV6-6 to TRBJ2-4, with a possible D match to TRBD1 (6 bases). V lost 7 bases and J lost 9, with 13 bases in between. This CDR3 is 12 amino acids long. Looked up from germline, CDR1 is MNHNY and CDR2 is SVGAGI (reference sequence). CDR3 in amino acids: CASIGTSAIQYF. CDR3 nucleotides: TGTGCCAGCATCGGGACATCTGCCATTCAGTACTTC.

The J gene is TRBJ2-1, the V gene TRBV5-8, with a tentative D call TRBD2 (6 bases). Trimming took 4 bases from V and 15 from J, leaving 20 bases between them. The V gene's germline CDR1 is SGHTS and CDR2 YDEGEE. CDR3 length: 13 residues. DNA of the CDR3: TGTGCCAGCAGCGTGCGACTAGGAGAGAAGGGGTTCTTC. This encodes CASSVRLGEKGFF.

This chain links TRBV1 with TRBJ2-1; the table's D call of TRBD2 was not tested on the DNA. TRBV1 is assigned pseudogene status. This CDR3 has 18 amino acids. Written as DNA, the CDR3 is TGCACCAGCAGCCCTTACGAGCGGGGGGACCGCTCCTACAATGAGCAGTTCTTC. Its protein is CTSSPYERGDRSYNEQFF.

The chain has TRBV7-8 and TRBJ1-1, with D uncertain. The V end lost 1 base, the J end lost 5 bases, and 8 bases lay between the germline ends. CDR3 length: 13 amino acids. CDR1 is SGHVS, CDR2 FQNEAQ, per germline. CDR3 residues: CASSLVLRTEAFF. In nucleotides, the CDR3 is TGTGCCAGCAGCTTAGTTTTGCGGACTGAAGCTTTCTTT.

The chain is built from TRBV5-1 and TRBJ2-1, with 9 bases lining up with TRBD1. The V gene end was trimmed by 3 bases and the J gene end by 8 bases; junction bases not matched to a gene: 9. The CDR3 has 15 amino acids. The germline CDR1 and CDR2 sequences are SGHRS and YFSETQ. CDR3 protein: CASSWGTGKYDEQFF. Written as DNA, the CDR3 is TGCGCCAGCAGCTGGGGGACAGGGAAGTATGATGAGCAGTTCTTC.

This chain uses TRBV4-1 with TRBJ2-1, with D tentatively TRBD2 (5 bases). The CDR3 has 12 residues. V lost 1 base, J lost 8 bases, and 6 bases lay in between. From germline, CDR1 is MGHRA and CDR2 YSYEKL. In DNA form, the CDR3 reads TGCGCCAGCAGCCAAGGCGGGTATGAGCAGTTCTTC. Amino acid sequence: CASSQGGYEQFF.

The rearrangement uses TRBV4-1 and TRBJ2-7; the match to TRBD2 covers 8 bases. The V and J ends lost 3 bases and 1 base, in that order; junction bases with no gene match: 5. Germline CDR1 and CDR2: MGHRA and YSYEKL. CDR3 length equals 15 residues. CDR3 nucleotide sequence: TGCGCCAGCAGCCAGGAAAGCGGGGGTTCCTACGAGCAGTACTTC. Protein sequence: CASSQESGGSYEQYF.

This clone occurred once. This chain links TRBV7-8 with TRBJ2-5; 13 bases line up with TRBD2. In germline, CDR1 is SGHVS, CDR2 FQNEAQ. The trim removed 5 bases at V and 5 bases at J, leaving 8 bases unmatched. The CDR3 has 16 residues. The CDR3 protein is CASSPETSGGTETQYF. DNA of the CDR3: TGTGCCAGCAGCCCGGAGACTAGCGGGGGGACGGAGACCCAGTACTTC.